The 23 T cell receptor beta chains below were found in one sample sequenced in a study of T cells in Graves' hyperthyroidism and ophthalmopathy. The investigators amplified TCR beta CDR3 regions from RNA transcripts. HTBI primers were the set used in a first-round RT-PCR of the TCR CDR3. TCRdb called the multiplex PCR reads again in MiXCR, with one record for every CDR3 protein. Of under 400,000 distinct CDR3 sequences listed, over 20% were seen once; the top ten hold around half. Sequencing used blood. These receptors were obtained from a woman aged 45-60 years with Graves' hyperthyroidism.

In this sample, this clonotype turned up many times. The rearrangement joins TRBV29-1 to TRBJ1-2; D is undetermined. Germline CDR1 reads SQVTM; CDR2 reads ANQGSEA. The CDR3 consists of 12 residues. Trimming left V 3 bases short and J 2 bases short, with 7 bases between. CDR3 in DNA: TGCAGCGTTGAGGCAGCGAACTATGGCTACACCTTC. Its translation: CSVEAANYGYTF.

This clonotype was seen more than once but under ten times. The rearrangement joins TRBV7-8 to TRBJ2-1; no definite D call. CDR1 is SGHVS and CDR2 is FQNEAQ in the germline V gene. This CDR3 has 13 amino acids. V lost 1 base, J lost 7 bases, and 8 bases lay in between. The CDR3 DNA reads TGTGCCAGCAGCTTAGGTCCCAGGAATGAGCAGTTCTTC. As protein: CASSLGPRNEQFF. The variable domain in full, with the rest retrieved from reference TRBV7-8 and TRBJ2-1, is GAGVSQSPRYKVAKRGQDVALRCDPISGHVSLFWYQQALGQGPEFLTYFQNEAQLDKSGLPSDRFFAERPEGSVSTLKIQRTQQEDSAVYLCASSLGPRNEQFFGPGTRLTVL.

This chain connects TRBV6-1 to TRBJ2-7; the match to TRBD2 covers 9 bases. Looked up from germline, CDR1 is MNHNS and CDR2 is SASEGT. The CDR3 runs to 14 residues. The junction had 4 bases not matched to a gene; V was cut back by 7 bases and J by 0 bases. CDR3 sequence: CASKPRGGSYEQYF. CDR3 DNA sequence: TGTGCCAGCAAACCGCGGGGGGGCTCCTACGAGCAGTACTTC.

This clonotype was seen at least ten times. J is TRBJ1-1 and V is TRBV7-9, with D unresolved. V lost 1 base and J lost 0, with 3 bases in between. There are 13 residues in the CDR3. The germline V gene encodes CDR1 SEHNR and CDR2 FQNEAQ (reference sequence). CDR3 region: CASSLVVNTEAFF. In DNA form, the CDR3 reads TGTGCCAGCAGCTTAGTAGTGAACACTGAAGCTTTCTTT.

This clonotype was picked up many times. This chain joins TRBV6-1 and TRBJ2-7, with D tentatively TRBD1 or TRBD2 (5 bases each). Germline assignment: CDR1 MNHNS and CDR2 SASEGT. This CDR3 region has 11 residues. V lost 8 bases and J 0 bases, leaving 5 bases between the germline ends. CDR3 in DNA: TGTGCCAGCGGGGGCTCCTACGAGCAGTACTTC. Its protein is CASGGSYEQYF.

The CDR3 protein is CASLQESLGNSPLHF. CDR3 in DNA: TGTGCCAGCCTTCAGGAGTCACTTGGGAATTCACCCCTCCACTTT. The chain recombines TRBV2 with TRBJ1-6; no clear D gene. Germline CDR1 is SNHLY and CDR2 is FYNNEI. The CDR3 spans 15 residues. V was shortened by 8 bases and J by 7 bases, with 18 bases between the two germline ends.

This clonotype has just a few counts. V is TRBV11-3 and J is TRBJ2-4, with D maybe TRBD1 (5 bases). The V and J ends lost 4 bases and 2 bases respectively, with 6 bases between them. This CDR3 region has 13 residues. The V gene's germline CDR1 is SGHNT and CDR2 YENEEA. The CDR3 here is CASSSGSKNIQYF. The CDR3 DNA sequence: TGTGCCAGCAGCTCAGGGTCCAAAAACATTCAGTACTTC.

J is TRBJ2-2 and V is TRBV5-1; 8 bases map to TRBD2. CDR3 size: 17 residues. V lost 1 base, J lost 3 bases, and 8 bases stayed unmatched. Germline assignment: CDR1 SGHRS and CDR2 YFSETQ. The DNA for the CDR3 is TGCGCCAGCAGCTTGTTGGCGGGGGGCTTGGACACCGGGGAGCTGTTTTTT. It specifies CASSLLAGGLDTGELFF.

This clonotype was counted many times. The chain employs TRBV28 and TRBJ1-1; maybe TRBD1 (5 bases). The germline gives CDR1 MDHEN, CDR2 SYDVKM. Trimming shortened V by 4 bases and J by 3 bases, and 12 bases separated the two germline ends. CDR3 length: 14 residues. The CDR3 nucleotides are TGTGCCAGCAGTTCACAGGCATCTTACACTGAAGCTTTCTTT. Protein product: CASSSQASYTEAFF.

With respect to this clonotype: One end of the junction does not line up with germline, which may come from a read error. The V call is TRBV18, the J call TRBJ2-6; perhaps D is TRBD1 or TRBD2 (5 bases each). This CDR3 has 16 residues. CDR1 KGHSH and CDR2 LQKENI come from the germline V gene. CDR3 DNA sequence: TGTGCCAGCTCTCCGCAACAGGACTCTGAGGCCAACGTCCTGACTTTC. It encodes CASSPQQDSEANVLTF.

In its sample, this clonotype was seen many times. The rearrangement uses TRBV18 and TRBJ1-5; D remains ambiguous. V dropped 5 bases and J dropped 6 bases, with 11 bases sitting between them. The germline V gene encodes CDR1 KGHSH and CDR2 LQKENI. The CDR3 is 13 residues long. DNA of the CDR3: TGTGCCAGCTCATATATGGCGGGTCAGCCCCAGCATTTT. Translated: CASSYMAGQPQHF.

This clonotype was seen more than once but under ten times. This sequence joins TRBV11-2 and TRBJ2-7; TRBD1 might be the D (5 bases). This CDR3 region has 15 residues. V was shortened by 6 bases and J by 1 base, with 16 bases between the two germline ends. Per the germline V gene, CDR1 is SGHAT and CDR2 is FQNNGV. This CDR3 reads CASSLQGSTSYEQYF. The DNA for the CDR3 is TGTGCCAGCAGTTTGCAGGGTTCTACTTCCTACGAGCAGTACTTC.

This clonotype was seen many times. The chain is built from TRBV7-9 and TRBJ1-1; no clear D. The length of the CDR3 is 15 residues. CDR1 SEHNR and CDR2 FQNEAQ come from the germline V gene (reference sequence). V lost 5 bases to trimming and J lost 1 base, with 14 bases between them. The CDR3 sequence: CASSPSSGENTEAFF. Written as DNA, the CDR3 is TGTGCCAGCAGCCCAAGTTCGGGAGAGAACACTGAAGCTTTCTTT.

Ten or more counts support this clonotype. This chain joins TRBV30 and TRBJ2-3; TRBD1 or TRBD2 may be the D gene (7 bases each). Per germline, CDR1 GTSNPN and CDR2 SVGIG (reference sequence). CDR3 length: 15 amino acids. Trimming left V 2 bases short and J 4 bases short, with 16 bases between. CDR3 residues: CAWSPMTGRADTQYF. In DNA form, the CDR3 reads TGTGCCTGGAGTCCCATGACAGGGAGGGCAGATACGCAGTATTTT. Supplemented by reference TRBV30 and TRBJ2-3, the full variable domain reads SQTIHQWPATLVQPVGSPLSLECTVEGTSNPNLYWYRQAAGRGLQLLFYSVGIGQISSEVPQNLSASRPQDRQFILSSKKLLLSDSGFYLCAWSPMTGRADTQYFGPGTRLTVL.

Ten or more counts support this clonotype. The chain is built from TRBV27 and TRBJ2-1; TRBD1 might be the D (5 bases). The germline V and J ends were trimmed by 3 bases and 9 bases, with 15 bases remaining between them. Germline assignment: CDR1 MNHEY and CDR2 SMNVEV (reference sequence). This CDR3 is 14 amino acids long. This chain's CDR3 is CASSFGRDGSEQFF. CDR3 bases: TGTGCCAGCAGTTTTGGCAGGGATGGTAGTGAGCAGTTCTTC.

The chain has TRBV5-8 and TRBJ2-1; maybe TRBD2 (7 bases). Germline loops: CDR1 SGHTS, CDR2 YDEGEE. Trimming removed 8 bases from V and 4 bases from J, with 16 bases in between. The CDR3 totals 14 residues. CDR3 loop: CASRGAGRYNEQFF. The CDR3 nucleotides are TGTGCCAGTCGGGGGGCTGGTCGATACAATGAGCAGTTCTTC. The full variable domain, its missing parts supplied by reference TRBV5-8 and TRBJ2-1, is EAGVTQSPTHLIKTRGQQATLRCSPISGHTSVYWYQQALGLGLQFLLWYDEGEERNRGNFPPRFSGRQFPNYSSELNVNALELEDSALYLCASRGAGRYNEQFFGPGTRLTVL.

The J gene is TRBJ2-3, the V gene TRBV19; 8 positions match TRBD1. Germline lookup yields CDR1 LNHDA and CDR2 SQIVND (reference sequence). J was trimmed by 3 bases and V by 9 bases; bases with no gene match: 5. CDR3 size: 13 residues. CDR3 nucleotide sequence: TGTGCCAGCGGACAGGGTTTGACAGATACGCAGTATTTT. This sequence encodes CASGQGLTDTQYF.

This clonotype was seen only a few times. The chain carries TRBV5-6 and TRBJ2-3, with D possibly being TRBD1 or TRBD2 (5 bases each). Germline V gene data show CDR1 as SGHDT and CDR2 as YYEEEE. The V and J ends lost 4 bases and 1 base respectively, with 19 bases between them. The CDR3 totals 17 residues. The CDR3 is CASSPGTHFLRTDTQYF. CDR3 DNA: TGTGCCAGCAGCCCCGGGACCCACTTCCTTCGCACAGATACGCAGTATTTT.

This clonotype has ten or more counts. Mismatch with germline at one junction end may stem from a read error. The chain has TRBV18 and TRBJ2-1; the D gene could be TRBD1 or TRBD2 (5 bases each). From germline, CDR1 is KGHSH and CDR2 LQKENI. The CDR3 is 13 residues long. This CDR3 reads CAGSPTGPNEQFF. Written as DNA, the CDR3 is TGTGCCGGCTCACCGACGGGACCAAATGAGCAGTTCTTC.

This clonotype has a handful of counts. The V gene is TRBV6-1, the J gene TRBJ1-5; D may be TRBD1 (5 bases). Germline CDR1 and CDR2: MNHNS and SASEGT. The V gene lost 6 bases and the J gene lost 6 bases, with 15 bases spanning the gap. This CDR3 spans 14 amino acids. The CDR3 reads CASRGTSSSQPQHF. The CDR3 DNA sequence: TGTGCCAGCAGGGGGACTTCATCCAGTCAGCCCCAGCATTTT.

This clonotype was counted many times. The gene calls are TRBV28 and TRBJ2-2, with D perhaps matching TRBD1 (11 bases). Trimming removed 5 bases from V and 4 bases from J, with 17 bases in between. This CDR3 has 16 amino acids. Germline values: CDR1 MDHEN, CDR2 SYDVKM. CDR3 amino acids: CASSTSGTGGTGELFF. CDR3 sequence (DNA): TGTGCCAGCAGTACTAGCGGGACAGGGGGCACCGGGGAGCTGTTTTTT. Drawing the rest from reference TRBV28 and TRBJ2-2, the complete variable domain is DVKVTQSSRYLVKRTGEKVFLECVQDMDHENMFWYRQDPGLGLRLIYFSYDVKMKEKGDIPEGYSVSREKKERFSLILESASTNQTSMYLCASSTSGTGGTGELFFGEGSRLTVL.

This sequence joins TRBV20-1 and TRBJ2-1, with TRBD2 identical over 10 bases. The germline V gene encodes CDR1 DFQATT and CDR2 SNEGSKA (reference sequence). The CDR3 spans 18 residues. V lost 5 bases to trimming and J lost 3 bases; unmatched junction nucleotides: 16. CDR3 in amino acids: CSALPGGQLAGSYNEQFF. For the CDR3, the DNA is TGCAGTGCTCTCCCGGGAGGGCAACTAGCGGGAAGCTACAATGAGCAGTTCTTC.

This clonotype was detected ten times or more. The chain uses TRBV5-1 and TRBJ2-4; weak D call: TRBD2 (6 bases). Germline CDR1 SGHRS, CDR2 YFSETQ. This CDR3 contains 14 residues. V shed 4 bases and J shed 5 bases, with 13 bases lying between them. The CDR3 DNA reads TGCGCCAGCAGCCCGGGAGCCCCCCAAAACATTCAGTACTTC. Translating it yields CASSPGAPQNIQYF.